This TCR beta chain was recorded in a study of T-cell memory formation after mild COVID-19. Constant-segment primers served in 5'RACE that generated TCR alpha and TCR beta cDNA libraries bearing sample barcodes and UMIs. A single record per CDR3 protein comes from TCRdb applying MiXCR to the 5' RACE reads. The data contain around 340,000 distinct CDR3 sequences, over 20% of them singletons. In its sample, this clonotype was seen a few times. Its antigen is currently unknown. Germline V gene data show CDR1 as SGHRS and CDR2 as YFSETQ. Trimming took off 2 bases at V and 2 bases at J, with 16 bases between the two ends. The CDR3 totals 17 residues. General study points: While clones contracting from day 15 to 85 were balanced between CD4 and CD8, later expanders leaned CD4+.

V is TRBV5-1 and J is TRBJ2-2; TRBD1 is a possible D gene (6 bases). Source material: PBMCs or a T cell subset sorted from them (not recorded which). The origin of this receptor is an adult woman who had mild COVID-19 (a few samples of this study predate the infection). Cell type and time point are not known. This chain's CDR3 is CASSFTGKNLNTGELFF. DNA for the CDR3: TGCGCCAGCAGCTTCACAGGGAAGAACCTAAACACCGGGGAGCTGTTTTTT.